This record looks at one T cell receptor beta chain sequence and its context. The antigen it binds to is not known. No clone much larger than this one lies a single base away; base qualities are absent. There are 15 amino acids in the CDR3, from cysteine to phenylalanine inclusive. The DNA shown is the 45-base CDR3, in frame from base 1. In the germline V gene, CDR1 corresponds to MNHEY and CDR2 to SVGAGI. Ends trimmed: V by 0 bases, J by 6 bases; bases unmatched to a gene: 3. TCRbeta CDR3 regions were amplified from genomic DNA using the immunoSEQ Assay, a bias-controlled multiplex PCR. As for how the authors treated the data: Nucleated cell counts per sample were estimated from amplification of reference gene primers within the assay. To quantify the absolute abundance of each unique TCRbeta CDR3 rearrangement, sequence reads were collapsed and filtered. For each sample, productive Simpson clonality was calculated as the square root of Simpson's diversity index across productive rearrangements. The source is immuneACCESS, and TCRdb retained only in-frame sequences with V and J called. Part of the clones is not carried over; for the studies checked, unresolved V genes explain less than half of this, and the remainder is unexplained. D and trimming come from the DNA, and the V and J calls and clone size come from that table. This sample comprises around 200,000 clones, around nine tenths of them detected only once. The ten top clones hold roughly 6.2% of the sample.

The data were taken from a study of blood T cell repertoires in COVID-19 (dated by TCRdb to the early 2020s). Regarding the research as a whole: The collaborator samples originated in the United States, Italy and Spain and spanned the acute and convalescent phases of COVID-19. HLA class I and class II types, where available, came from metadata supplied by the sample provider rather than from assay-based typing. Sample metadata almost always included a de-identified subject ID, COVID-19 status, age in years and sex. The prospective study material was composed of cDNA or gDNA derived from T cells, B-cell-depleted T cells, or PBMCs. The repertoires were made available in a free public database intended to serve as a resource for research on the immune response to SARS-CoV-2. Deeply sampled blood TCRbeta repertoires from subjects exposed to, actively infected with, or recovered from COVID-19 were included in the dataset. Samples were obtained from the ongoing ImmuneRACE study (first 160 participants) and from over 1,000 subjects provided by 6 global collaborators.

Samples from volunteer blood donors who had recovered from COVID-19 were contributed by a second Seattle source. The collaborating institutions used their own protocols to collect whole blood in K2EDTA tubes. For TCRbeta analysis, collaborators shipped samples as frozen whole blood, isolated PBMCs, or DNA extracted from either of those sample types. What the study reported, not specific to this receptor: Clinical and demographic metadata were provided uncurated, with the amount varying by source and participant.

The chain is assembled from TRBV6-5 and TRBJ2-1; 9 bases in the junction line up with TRBD1. Material for sequencing was peripheral blood. This receptor was taken from a man between 60 and 75 years old who had recovered from COVID-19. The DNA sequence follows: TGTGCCAGCAGTTACTCGACAGGGGGTATCAATGAGCAGTTCTTC. The resulting protein is CASSYSTGGINEQFF.